These 25 T cell receptor beta chains originate from one sample sequenced in a study of T cells in Graves' hyperthyroidism and ophthalmopathy. RNA transcripts were the template for amplifying TCR beta CDR3 regions. The HTBI primer set was used in a first-round RT-PCR of the TCR CDR3. TCRdb recomputed calls from the multiplex PCR reads with MiXCR, one row per CDR3 protein. This sample yields a few hundred thousand distinct CDR3 sequences, of which 15% to 20% are seen a single time; around 15% belongs to the top ten. Sequencing used blood. The receptor set was obtained from a woman aged 40 to 50 with Graves' ophthalmopathy.

This clonotype was detected many times. This rearrangement joins TRBV19 to TRBJ1-1; 7 bases match TRBD1. V shed 6 bases and J 1 base; nucleotides not matched to a gene: 5. This CDR3 contains 14 residues. Per the germline V gene, CDR1 is LNHDA and CDR2 is SQIVND (reference sequence). The CDR3 DNA follows: TGTGCCAGTAGCAACAGGGGCCAGAACACTGAAGCTTTCTTT. It yields the protein CASSNRGQNTEAFF.

Ten or more counts support this clonotype. The V call is TRBV28, the J call TRBJ2-2; the D gene could be TRBD1 or TRBD2 (6 bases each). CDR3 length: 15 residues. The germline gives CDR1 MDHEN, CDR2 SYDVKM. Trimming left V 2 bases short and J 4 bases short, with 11 bases between. The CDR3 is CASSLGGPGTGELFF. The DNA of the CDR3 is TGTGCCAGCAGTTTAGGGGGGCCGGGCACCGGGGAGCTGTTTTTT.

At least ten counts were recorded for this clonotype. The chain is built from TRBV29-1 and TRBJ2-7; D unresolved. The CDR3 runs 11 residues. Germline assignment: CDR1 SQVTM and CDR2 ANQGSEA. The V end was cut by 2 bases, the J end by 3 bases, with 5 bases between. The CDR3 DNA sequence: TGCAGCGTTGAACAGGACTACGAGCAGTACTTC. Translating gives CSVEQDYEQYF.

The rearrangement joins TRBV7-2 to TRBJ2-7; D call uncertain. There are 15 residues in the CDR3. V lost 1 base and J lost 3, with 13 bases in between. The germline V gene has CDR1 SGHTA and CDR2 FQGNSA. The CDR3, as DNA: TGTGCCAGCAGCTTAGGGCGGACCCAAATCTACGAGCAGTACTTC. Translation gives CASSLGRTQIYEQYF.

As to this clonotype: This sequence may be a read error, since a much larger clone differs from it by one base. V usage is TRBV20-1 and J usage is TRBJ1-6; TRBD1 matches 8 bases. CDR3 length equals 16 residues. CDR1 is DFQATT, CDR2 SNEGSKA, per germline (reference sequence). The CDR3 DNA sequence: TGCAGTGCAAAGACAGGGGCTGGTTCCTCTAATTCACCCCTCCACTTT. Protein sequence: CSAKTGAGSSNSPLHF.

CDR3 loop: CASSENRAHEQYF. For the CDR3, the DNA is TGTGCCAGCAGTGAAAACAGGGCCCACGAGCAGTACTTC. V gene TRBV2 combines with J gene TRBJ2-7; D possibly corresponds to TRBD1 (6 bases). From germline, CDR1 is SNHLY and CDR2 FYNNEI. The CDR3 runs to 13 residues. V lost 2 bases, J lost 5 bases, and 10 bases lay in between.

This clonotype was detected many times. The chain couples TRBV12-3 or TRBV12-4 to TRBJ1-2; 8 bases are shared with TRBD1. The J segment lost 6 bases and the V segment lost 7 bases, leaving 13 bases of the junction unmatched. The CDR3 loop spans 15 amino acids. The CDR3 region is CASTLTGALWDGYTF. The CDR3 DNA follows: TGTGCCAGCACCCTGACAGGGGCCCTTTGGGATGGCTACACCTTC.

This clonotype came up a few times. This sequence joins TRBV6-4 and TRBJ2-2; maybe TRBD2 (7 bases). Germline V lookup: CDR1 MRHNA, CDR2 SNTAGT. The ends were cut back, 7 bases at V and 4 bases at J, with 13 bases in the middle. This CDR3 has 14 residues. CDR3 region: CASKPGGATGELFF. The DNA for the CDR3 is TGTGCCAGCAAACCGGGGGGCGCCACCGGGGAGCTGTTTTTT.

This chain links TRBV7-2 with TRBJ2-3; 12 positions match TRBD2. There are 18 residues in the CDR3. CDR1 and CDR2 (germline): SGHTA, FQGNSA. V was pared by 3 bases and J by 3 bases, with 10 bases of the junction left unmatched. The CDR3 spells CASSFLFGTSGRTDTQYF. The CDR3 DNA reads as TGTGCCAGCAGCTTTCTGTTCGGAACTAGCGGGAGGACAGATACGCAGTATTTT.

V usage is TRBV12-3 or TRBV12-4 and J usage is TRBJ1-5, with unresolved D. V lost 6 bases and J lost 7, with 10 bases in between. The CDR3 is made up of 12 amino acids. The CDR3 sequence is CASSPTKQPQHF. CDR3 bases: TGTGCCAGCAGCCCTACAAAGCAGCCCCAGCATTTT.

This clonotype is deemed medium-sized (0.01 to 0.1%). This rearrangement joins TRBV12-3 or TRBV12-4 to TRBJ2-7; D tentatively fits TRBD1 or TRBD2 (5 bases each). This CDR3 comprises 13 residues. V lost 0 bases to trimming and J lost 7 bases, with 10 bases between them. CDR3 amino acids: CASSLAGVPEQYF. CDR3 bases: TGTGCCAGCAGTTTAGCGGGGGTTCCAGAGCAGTACTTC.

Many counts were recorded for this clonotype. V gene TRBV29-1 combines with J gene TRBJ1-1, with D unresolved. Germline CDR1 reads SQVTM; CDR2 reads ANQGSEA. Between the trimmed V and J ends, which lost 6 bases and 3 bases, there was a span of 17 bases. The CDR3 has 14 amino acids. The CDR3 bases are TGCAGCGTCGCTGTCGGACCTAGGTACACTGAAGCTTTCTTT. Amino acids: CSVAVGPRYTEAFF.

This clonotype was seen at least ten times. The CDR3 reads CATSDPSGGQETQYF. In DNA form, the CDR3 reads TGTGCCACCAGTGATCCTTCCGGGGGACAAGAGACCCAGTACTTC. The V call is TRBV24-1, the J call TRBJ2-5; D might be TRBD2 (6 bases). Germline CDR1 KGHDR, CDR2 SFDVKD. V was cut by 3 bases and J by 2 bases, with 12 bases left in between. The CDR3 has 15 residues.

This clonotype was seen a few times. The chain links TRBV7-8 to TRBJ2-7, with D unclear. Germline V gene sequence: CDR1 SGHVS, CDR2 FQNEAQ. The CDR3 has 15 amino acids. V lost 6 bases and J 0 bases, leaving 15 bases between the germline ends. The CDR3 DNA follows: TGTGCCAGCAGACCAGACTTCATTCCCTCCTACGAGCAGTACTTC. This codes for CASRPDFIPSYEQYF.

In its sample, this clonotype was seen many times. The chain has TRBV28 and TRBJ2-2, with 11 bases lining up with TRBD1. Trimming at V came to 4 bases and at J to 5 bases, leaving 3 bases not matched to a gene. CDR1 is MDHEN, CDR2 SYDVKM, per germline. This CDR3 region has 15 residues. CDR3 in amino acids: CASSYRDRGTGELFF. CDR3 coding DNA: TGTGCCAGCAGTTACCGGGACAGGGGGACCGGGGAGCTGTTTTTT.

This clonotype appeared a few times. The chain is built from TRBV12-3 or TRBV12-4 and TRBJ2-7; D may be TRBD1 (6 bases). The CDR3 spans 13 residues. V lost 5 bases, J lost 3 bases, and 11 bases lay in between. This CDR3 reads CASSRQVGYEQYF. The CDR3 nucleotides are TGTGCCAGCAGTAGACAGGTGGGCTACGAGCAGTACTTC.

This chain joins TRBV29-1 and TRBJ2-5, with TRBD2 matching 15 bases. V shed 5 bases, J shed 4 bases, and the junction held 5 bases outside the gene matches. CDR1 SQVTM and CDR2 ANQGSEA come from the germline V gene. The CDR3 spans 15 residues. CDR3 sequence: CSVNPGLAGGETQYF. CDR3 sequence (DNA): TGCAGCGTTAACCCGGGACTAGCGGGAGGAGAGACCCAGTACTTC.

The rearrangement links TRBV30 to TRBJ1-1; 9 bases are a match to TRBD1. This CDR3 has 16 amino acids. After removal of 2 bases from V and 9 bases from J, the junction contained 16 bases not matched to a gene. Germline assignment: CDR1 GTSNPN and CDR2 SVGIG (reference sequence). CDR3 region: CAWSPNYRGRGGQAFF. For the CDR3, the DNA is TGTGCCTGGAGTCCAAATTACAGGGGGCGGGGTGGTCAAGCTTTCTTT.

The chain carries TRBV20-1 and TRBJ2-4; D is undetermined. Between the trimmed V and J ends, which lost 6 bases and 0 bases, there was a span of 15 bases. This CDR3 is built from 15 residues. Germline V CDR1 and CDR2: DFQATT, SNEGSKA (reference sequence). The CDR3 DNA reads TGCAGTGCCTACCCGACCCGGCTAGCCAAAAACATTCAGTACTTC. Translation gives CSAYPTRLAKNIQYF.

This clonotype was detected ten times or more. V is TRBV20-1 and J is TRBJ2-7; 7 nucleotides line up with TRBD1. With V trimmed by 5 bases and J by 0 bases, 4 bases remained unmatched. Germline assignment: CDR1 DFQATT and CDR2 SNEGSKA (reference sequence). The CDR3 is 13 amino acids. This chain's CDR3 is CSAPDRSSYEQYF. The CDR3 region has the DNA TGCAGTGCTCCGGACAGGAGCTCCTACGAGCAGTACTTC.

This clonotype was counted many times. The genes are TRBV28 and TRBJ1-2, with 10 bases lining up with TRBD1. The CDR3 length is 17 residues. Germline assignment: CDR1 MDHEN and CDR2 SYDVKM. The J segment lost 4 bases and the V segment lost 5 bases, leaving 13 bases of the junction unmatched. The CDR3 DNA is TGTGCCAGCAGTCCCGGGACAGGGGTTGCCCCTGGCTATGGCTACACCTTC. It is translated as CASSPGTGVAPGYGYTF.

This clonotype was detected many times. CDR3 sequence (DNA): TGTGCCAGCAGTGAAGAAGGGGCGGGAGCCAAAAACATTCAGTACTTC. Translation gives CASSEEGAGAKNIQYF. This chain uses TRBV6-1 with TRBJ2-4; TRBD1 or TRBD2 may be the D gene (5 bases each). The V and J ends lost 1 base and 0 bases respectively, with 10 bases between them. This CDR3 has 16 residues. Germline V gene data show CDR1 as MNHNS and CDR2 as SASEGT.

This clonotype has at least ten counts. V gene TRBV6-1 combines with J gene TRBJ2-4; tentative D call: TRBD2 (6 bases). V lost 1 base, J lost 2 bases, and 9 bases lay in between. Germline values: CDR1 MNHNS, CDR2 SASEGT. The CDR3 consists of 15 residues. CDR3 protein: CASSEGGGTKNIQYF. The CDR3 region has the DNA TGTGCCAGCAGTGAAGGTGGGGGGACCAAAAACATTCAGTACTTC.

The chain uses TRBV3-1 and TRBJ2-7; 8 bases match TRBD2. J was trimmed by 3 bases and V by 0 bases; bases with no gene match: 4. The CDR3 consists of 15 residues. Germline-derived CDR1 and CDR2 are LGHDT and YNNKEL (reference sequence). The CDR3 here is CASSQETGLVYEQYF. The CDR3 bases are TGTGCCAGCAGCCAAGAAACGGGACTAGTCTACGAGCAGTACTTC.

V gene TRBV11-1 combines with J gene TRBJ2-5, with 15 bases lining up with TRBD2. The V gene's germline CDR1 is SGHAT and CDR2 FQDESV (reference sequence). V gave up 5 bases and J gave up 4 bases; unmatched junction bases: 11. The CDR3 has 18 amino acids. The CDR3 loop reads CASSPNGGLAGGGETQYF. CDR3 bases: TGTGCCAGCAGCCCCAACGGGGGACTAGCGGGAGGTGGAGAGACCCAGTACTTC.